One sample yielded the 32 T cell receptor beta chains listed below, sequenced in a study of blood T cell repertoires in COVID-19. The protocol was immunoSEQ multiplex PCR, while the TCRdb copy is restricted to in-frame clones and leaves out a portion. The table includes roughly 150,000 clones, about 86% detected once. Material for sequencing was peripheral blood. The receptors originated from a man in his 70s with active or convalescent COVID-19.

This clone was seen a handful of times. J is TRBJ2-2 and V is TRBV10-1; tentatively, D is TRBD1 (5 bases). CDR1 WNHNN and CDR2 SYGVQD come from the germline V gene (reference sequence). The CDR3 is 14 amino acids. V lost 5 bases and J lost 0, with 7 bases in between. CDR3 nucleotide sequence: TGCGCCAGCAGTAGGGGATCGAACACCGGGGAGCTGTTTTTT. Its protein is CASSRGSNTGELFF.

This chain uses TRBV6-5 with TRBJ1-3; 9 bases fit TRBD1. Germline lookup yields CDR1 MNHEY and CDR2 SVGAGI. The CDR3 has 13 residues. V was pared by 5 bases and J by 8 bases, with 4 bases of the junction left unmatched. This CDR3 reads CASSNRDRDTIYF. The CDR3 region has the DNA TGTGCCAGCAGTAACAGGGACAGGGACACCATATATTTT.

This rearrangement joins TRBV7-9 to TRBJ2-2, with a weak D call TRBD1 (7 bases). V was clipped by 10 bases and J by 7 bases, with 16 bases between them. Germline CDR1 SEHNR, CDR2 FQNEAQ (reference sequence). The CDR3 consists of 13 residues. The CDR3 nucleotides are TGTGCCAACTCCCGGGGGACAGTCGGGGAGCTGTTTTTT. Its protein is CANSRGTVGELFF.

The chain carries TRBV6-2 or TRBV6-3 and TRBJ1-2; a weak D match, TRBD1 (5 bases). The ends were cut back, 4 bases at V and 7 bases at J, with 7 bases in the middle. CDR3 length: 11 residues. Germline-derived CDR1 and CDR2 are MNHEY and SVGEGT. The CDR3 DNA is TGTGCCAGCAGTTCAGGGCTTGGCTACACCTTC. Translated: CASSSGLGYTF.

The CDR3 reads CASSLGTRLNQPQHF. DNA of the CDR3: TGTGCCAGCAGTTTGGGCACCAGATTAAATCAGCCCCAGCATTTT. The V gene is TRBV28, the J gene TRBJ1-5, with no clear D. CDR3 size: 15 residues. CDR1 MDHEN and CDR2 SYDVKM come from the germline V gene. V shed 3 bases and J shed 4 bases, with 13 bases lying between them.

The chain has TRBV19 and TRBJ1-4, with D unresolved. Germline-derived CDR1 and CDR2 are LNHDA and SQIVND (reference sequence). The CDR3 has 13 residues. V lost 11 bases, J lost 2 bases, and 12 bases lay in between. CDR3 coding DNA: TGTGCCGCTGCCGGCAGGACTAATGAAAAACTGTTTTTT. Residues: CAAAGRTNEKLFF. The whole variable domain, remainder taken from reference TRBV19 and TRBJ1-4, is DGGITQSPKYLFRKEGQNVTLSCEQNLNHDAMYWYRQDPGQGLRLIYYSQIVNDFQKGDIAEGYSVSREKKESFPLTVTSAQKNPTAFYLCAAAGRTNEKLFFGSGTQLSVL.

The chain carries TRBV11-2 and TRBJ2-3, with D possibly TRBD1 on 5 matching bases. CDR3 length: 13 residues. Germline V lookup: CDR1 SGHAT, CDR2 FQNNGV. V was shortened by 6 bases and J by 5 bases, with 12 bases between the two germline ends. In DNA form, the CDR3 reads TGTGCCAGCAGACCCGACAGCCGAGATACGCAGTATTTT. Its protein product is CASRPDSRDTQYF.

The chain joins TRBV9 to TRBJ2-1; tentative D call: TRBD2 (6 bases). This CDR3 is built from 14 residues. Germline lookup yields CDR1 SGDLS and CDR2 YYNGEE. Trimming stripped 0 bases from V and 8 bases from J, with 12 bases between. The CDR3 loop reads CASSVAQAGYEQFF. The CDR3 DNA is TGTGCCAGCAGCGTAGCTCAAGCGGGCTATGAGCAGTTCTTC.

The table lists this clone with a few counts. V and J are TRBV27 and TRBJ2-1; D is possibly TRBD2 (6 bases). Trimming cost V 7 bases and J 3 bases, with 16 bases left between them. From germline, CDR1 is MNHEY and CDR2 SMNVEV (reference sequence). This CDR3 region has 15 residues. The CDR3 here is CASTLTSPLYNEQFF. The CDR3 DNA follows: TGTGCCAGCACCCTGACTAGTCCCCTCTACAATGAGCAGTTCTTC.

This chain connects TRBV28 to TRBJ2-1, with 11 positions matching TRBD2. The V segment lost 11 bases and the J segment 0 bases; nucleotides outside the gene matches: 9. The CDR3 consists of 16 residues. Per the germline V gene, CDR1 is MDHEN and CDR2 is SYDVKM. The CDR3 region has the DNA TGTGCCTCGGGACTAGCGGCTGCTAGCTCCTACAATGAGCAGTTCTTC. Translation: CASGLAAASSYNEQFF.

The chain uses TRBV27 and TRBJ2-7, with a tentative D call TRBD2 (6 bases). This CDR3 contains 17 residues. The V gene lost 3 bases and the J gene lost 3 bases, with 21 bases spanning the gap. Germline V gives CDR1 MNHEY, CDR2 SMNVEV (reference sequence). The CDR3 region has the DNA TGTGCCAGCAGTTTCGCGATTGTGGTTGGGACTCGCTACGAGCAGTACTTC. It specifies CASSFAIVVGTRYEQYF.

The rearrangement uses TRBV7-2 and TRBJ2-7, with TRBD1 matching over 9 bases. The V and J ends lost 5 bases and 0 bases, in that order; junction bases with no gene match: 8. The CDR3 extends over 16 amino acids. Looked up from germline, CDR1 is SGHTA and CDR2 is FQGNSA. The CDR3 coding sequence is TGTGCCAGCAGCGCCCCGGGACAGGGCTACTCCTACGAGCAGTACTTC. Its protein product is CASSAPGQGYSYEQYF.

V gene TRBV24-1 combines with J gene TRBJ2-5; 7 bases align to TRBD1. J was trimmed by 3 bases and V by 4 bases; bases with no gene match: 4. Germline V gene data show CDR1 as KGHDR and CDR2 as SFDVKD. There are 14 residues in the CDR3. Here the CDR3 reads CATSEAGTEETQYF. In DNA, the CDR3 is TGTGCCACCAGTGAGGCAGGGACAGAAGAGACCCAGTACTTC.

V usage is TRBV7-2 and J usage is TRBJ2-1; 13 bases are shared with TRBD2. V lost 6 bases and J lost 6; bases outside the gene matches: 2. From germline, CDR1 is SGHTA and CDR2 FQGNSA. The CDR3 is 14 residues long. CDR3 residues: CASRTSGRSNEQFF. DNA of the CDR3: TGTGCCAGCAGGACTAGCGGGAGGTCCAATGAGCAGTTCTTC.

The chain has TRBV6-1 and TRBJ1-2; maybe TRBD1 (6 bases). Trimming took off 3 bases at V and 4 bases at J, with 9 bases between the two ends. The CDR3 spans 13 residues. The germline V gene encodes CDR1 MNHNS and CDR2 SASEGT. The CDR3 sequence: CASSDRGIYGYTF. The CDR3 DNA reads TGTGCCAGCAGTGACAGGGGAATCTATGGCTACACCTTC.

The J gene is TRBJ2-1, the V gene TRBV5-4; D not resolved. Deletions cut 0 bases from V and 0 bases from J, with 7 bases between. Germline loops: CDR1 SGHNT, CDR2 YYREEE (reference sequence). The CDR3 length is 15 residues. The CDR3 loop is CASSLGGSSYNEQFF. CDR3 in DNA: TGTGCCAGCAGCTTGGGAGGAAGCTCCTACAATGAGCAGTTCTTC.

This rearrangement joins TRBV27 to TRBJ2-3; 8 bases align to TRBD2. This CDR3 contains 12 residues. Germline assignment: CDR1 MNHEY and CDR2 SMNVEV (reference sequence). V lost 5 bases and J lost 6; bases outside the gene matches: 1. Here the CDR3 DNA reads TGTGCCAGCAGTCCGGGGGGGGATACGCAGTATTTT. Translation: CASSPGGDTQYF.

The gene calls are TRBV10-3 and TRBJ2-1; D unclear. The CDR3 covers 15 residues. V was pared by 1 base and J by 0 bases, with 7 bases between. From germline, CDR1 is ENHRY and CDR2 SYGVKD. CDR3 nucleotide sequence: TGTGCCATCAGTGAGTTTCTTAGCTCCTACAATGAGCAGTTCTTC. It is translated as CAISEFLSSYNEQFF.

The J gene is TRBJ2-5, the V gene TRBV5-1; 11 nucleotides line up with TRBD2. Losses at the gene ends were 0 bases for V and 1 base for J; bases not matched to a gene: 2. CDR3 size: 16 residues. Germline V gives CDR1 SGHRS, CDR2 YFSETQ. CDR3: CASSLGLAGSQETQYF. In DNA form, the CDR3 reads TGCGCCAGCAGCTTGGGACTAGCGGGGAGCCAAGAGACCCAGTACTTC.

CDR3 region: CASSFLLPAANEKLFF. The CDR3 region has the DNA TGTGCCAGCAGTTTCCTGCTACCGGCGGCTAATGAAAAACTGTTTTTT. The chain has TRBV28 and TRBJ1-4; no reliable D call. The CDR3 has 16 residues. The germline V and J ends were trimmed by 3 bases and 3 bases, with 14 bases remaining between them. Germline CDR1 is MDHEN and CDR2 is SYDVKM.

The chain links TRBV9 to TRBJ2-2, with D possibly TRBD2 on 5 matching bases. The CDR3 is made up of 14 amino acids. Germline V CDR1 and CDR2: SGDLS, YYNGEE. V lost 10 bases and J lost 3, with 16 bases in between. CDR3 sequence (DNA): TGTGCCTCCAAACAAGGGCGGGACACCGGGGAGCTGTTTTTT. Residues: CASKQGRDTGELFF.

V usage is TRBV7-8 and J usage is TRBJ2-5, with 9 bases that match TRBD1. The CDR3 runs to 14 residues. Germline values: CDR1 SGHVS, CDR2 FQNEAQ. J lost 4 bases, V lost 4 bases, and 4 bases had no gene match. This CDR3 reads CASSSRQGGETQYF. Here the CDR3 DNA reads TGTGCCAGCAGCTCTCGACAGGGGGGAGAGACCCAGTACTTC.

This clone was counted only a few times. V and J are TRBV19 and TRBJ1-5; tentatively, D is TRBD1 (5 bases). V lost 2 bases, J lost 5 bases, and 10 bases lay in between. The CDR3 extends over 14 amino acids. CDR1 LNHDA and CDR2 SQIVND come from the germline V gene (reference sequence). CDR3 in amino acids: CASSIRGKYQPQHF. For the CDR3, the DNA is TGTGCCAGTAGTATAAGGGGAAAGTATCAGCCCCAGCATTTT.

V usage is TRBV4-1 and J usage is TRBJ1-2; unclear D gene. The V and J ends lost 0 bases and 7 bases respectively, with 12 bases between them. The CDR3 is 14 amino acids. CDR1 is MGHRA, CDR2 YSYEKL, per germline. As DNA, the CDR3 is TGCGCCAGCAGCCAAGACTCGCTTTTCGGTGGCTACACCTTC. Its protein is CASSQDSLFGGYTF.

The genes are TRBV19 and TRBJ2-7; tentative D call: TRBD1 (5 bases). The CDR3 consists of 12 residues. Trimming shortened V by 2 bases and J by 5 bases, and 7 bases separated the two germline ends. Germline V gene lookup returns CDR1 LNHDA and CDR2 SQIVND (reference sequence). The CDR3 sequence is CASSIRGHEQYF. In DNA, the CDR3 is TGTGCCAGTAGTATAAGGGGCCACGAGCAGTACTTC. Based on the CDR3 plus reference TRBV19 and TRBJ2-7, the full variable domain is DGGITQSPKYLFRKEGQNVTLSCEQNLNHDAMYWYRQDPGQGLRLIYYSQIVNDFQKGDIAEGYSVSREKKESFPLTVTSAQKNPTAFYLCASSIRGHEQYFGPGTRLTVT.

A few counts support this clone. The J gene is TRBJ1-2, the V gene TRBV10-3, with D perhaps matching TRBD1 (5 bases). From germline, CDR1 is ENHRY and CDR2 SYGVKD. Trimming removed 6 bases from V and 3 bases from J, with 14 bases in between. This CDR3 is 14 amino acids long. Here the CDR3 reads CAIRPLDSYYGYTF. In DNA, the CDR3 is TGTGCCATCAGGCCCCTCGACAGTTACTATGGCTACACCTTC.

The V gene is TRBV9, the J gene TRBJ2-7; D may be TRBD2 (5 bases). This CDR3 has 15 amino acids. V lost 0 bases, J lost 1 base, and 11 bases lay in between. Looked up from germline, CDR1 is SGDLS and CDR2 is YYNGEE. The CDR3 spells CASSVAGVLSYEQYF. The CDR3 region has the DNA TGTGCCAGCAGCGTAGCCGGGGTCTTATCCTACGAGCAGTACTTC.

The CDR3 here is CASSQGGAGLNTEAFF. Written as DNA, the CDR3 is TGTGCCAGCAGCCAGGGTGGGGCAGGATTAAACACTGAAGCTTTCTTT. This chain joins TRBV11-2 and TRBJ1-1; tentative D call: TRBD1 (5 bases). V lost 5 bases and J lost 2, with 18 bases in between. Germline assignment: CDR1 SGHAT and CDR2 FQNNGV. The CDR3 consists of 16 residues.

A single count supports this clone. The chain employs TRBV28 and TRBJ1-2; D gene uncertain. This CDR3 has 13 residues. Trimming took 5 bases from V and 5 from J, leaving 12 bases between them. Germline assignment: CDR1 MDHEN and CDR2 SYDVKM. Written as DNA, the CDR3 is TGTGCCAGCAGTCCCGCCAGGCCATATGGCTACACCTTC. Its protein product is CASSPARPYGYTF.

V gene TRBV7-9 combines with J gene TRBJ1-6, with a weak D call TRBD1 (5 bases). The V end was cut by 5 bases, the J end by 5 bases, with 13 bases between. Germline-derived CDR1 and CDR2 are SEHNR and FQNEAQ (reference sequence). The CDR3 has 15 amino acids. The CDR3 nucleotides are TGTGCCAGCAGCCCACAGGTTTGGAATAATTCACCCCTCCACTTT. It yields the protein CASSPQVWNNSPLHF.

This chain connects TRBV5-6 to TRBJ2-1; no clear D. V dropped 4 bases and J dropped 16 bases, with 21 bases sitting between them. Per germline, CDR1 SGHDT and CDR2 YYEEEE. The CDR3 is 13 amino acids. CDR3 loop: CASSLLAADIHFF. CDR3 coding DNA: TGTGCCAGCAGCCTGCTGGCCGCCGACATACATTTCTTC.

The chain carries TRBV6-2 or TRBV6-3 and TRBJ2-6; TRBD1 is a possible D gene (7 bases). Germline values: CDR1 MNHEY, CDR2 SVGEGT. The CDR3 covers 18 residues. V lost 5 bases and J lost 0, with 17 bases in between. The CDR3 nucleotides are TGTGCCAGCAGTGGGAGGAGGAGGGACAGCTCTGGGGCCAACGTCCTGACTTTC. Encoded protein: CASSGRRRDSSGANVLTF.